The entry below gives a single T cell receptor beta chain sequence along with its context. The clone's antigen remains unknown. No base-level quality is on record; no much larger clone is a single base apart. Other DNA sequences of this sample code for an identical CDR3. This entry belongs to a study of shared clonotypes between healthy human individuals (TCRdb year 2020). For context, the study as a whole: The cohort comprised a couple of women and a few men aged 18 to 49 years. For each donor, CD4 naive and CD4 memory were each run on three plates, CD8 naive on two plates, and CD8 memory on one plate. To estimate repertoire size and how much clonotype sharing occurs between individuals, the study deeply sequenced the blood TCR repertoires of five or six healthy adults. Leukapheresis yielded between about 0.85 and 9 billion PBMCs per donor. To increase sequencing depth and limit assay-specific biases, TCR repertoire library preparation and sequencing were carried out by different laboratories using diverse techniques. Study-wide findings and limitations: Incomplete sequencing was indicated by rarefaction of sorted-subset datasets, despite the large sequencing depth. The small number of donors limited the genetic and exposure-history diversity represented. Across several donors, approximately 4.9% of naive CD4, roughly 3.5% of naive CD8, approximately 2.5% of memory CD4, and approximately 0.4% of memory CD8 clonotypes were shared. Based on pairwise subsampling, the degree of clonotype sharing among donors was expected to be affected by sequencing depth. Compared with non-shared clonotypes, clonotypes shared by all four sorted-subset donors had higher generation probabilities. Estimated clonotype richness was generally larger for naive than for memory subsets. Sampling was restricted to blood, and TCR repertoires in tissues likely differ from the TCR repertoires found in blood.

The CDR3, from cysteine to phenylalanine, totals 15 residues. Of the read, only the CDR3 DNA is kept; its 45 bases are in frame from base 1. CDR1 is given as SGHRS and CDR2 as YFSETQ, both from the germline V gene. The germline V end is reduced by 4 bases and the J end by 0 bases; junction bases left unmatched: 4. Healthy HIV-negative adults with no recently reported acute infections or vaccinations were included as donors. Only Caucasian adults living in Nashville, Tennessee, USA were represented among the donors. CD4+ T cells were enriched through magnetic negative selection, after which naive cells were positively selected on CD45RA and the remaining negative fraction served as the memory subset. After blood collection by leukapheresis, PBMCs were isolated using Ficoll-Histopaque density gradient centrifugation and then cryopreserved in the vapor phase of liquid nitrogen. Analytical flow cytometry was used to check the purity and quantity of every magnetically sorted T cell population. Genomic DNA was isolated from every sorted fraction and measured by UV absorbance on a Nanodrop 2000c.

Using the deep immunoSEQ assay, TCR CDR3 regions were amplified from genomic DNA by multiplex PCR. For each cell subset, the extracted genomic DNA was distributed evenly across all wells of several immunoSEQ 96-well plates, and each plate served as one replicate. Each replicate PCR for sorted subsets received around 210 ng genomic DNA, equal to about 30,000 T cell genomes. Purified libraries were quantified with a Qubit 3.0 fluorometer, sized on a Bioanalyzer 2100, and re-quantified with the KAPA Library Quantification kit. Each immunoSEQ 96-well plate was sequenced on its own single-read 150-cycle Illumina NextSeq 550 flow cell. The study's own analysis went as follows. Because only junctional sequences without quality scores were contained in the immunoSEQ output, filtering matching that applied to full-length reads could not be performed. To assign V/J genes and CDR3, sequences were annotated against IMGT germline references using PyIR, a Python wrapper for IgBLAST v1.9. Any read was removed if the V/J assignment was weak (E-value above 1e-6), the CDR3 was missing, or the read contained stop codons, out-of-frame junctions, or ambiguous translated residues. V3J clonotypes were defined as sequences sharing an identical inferred V gene, J gene, and CDR3 amino acid sequence. The percentage overlap between two repertoires was calculated by dividing the number of shared unique clonotypes by the size of the smaller repertoire. Three approaches were used to assess repertoire richness: RTK rarefaction, the Chao1 estimator, and Recon v2.1 estimates of unobserved clonotypes. Generation probabilities for all TCRbeta clonotypes obtained by the gDNA method from a few donors were computed using OLGA. TCRdb re-hosts the immuneACCESS table, in-frame sequences only. Its copies lack some clones; in the studies checked, an unresolved V gene accounts for under half of them, and the cause for the rest is not known. V, J and clone size reflect that table, while D and trimming were determined from the DNA. In this sample the table shows 2 million to 2.5 million clones, more than 85% of which occur a single time. The ten top clones hold 0.35% to 0.45% of the sample.

The material sequenced was naive CD4+ T cells from PBMCs. Taken with the paper, the label for cell subset or site translates to: CD45RA+ positively selected. The origin of this receptor is a man aged 18 to 29 in good health. Some clones in this sample may be carry-over from other donors' samples. The chain joins TRBV5-1 to TRBJ1-5; 7 central nucleotides agree with TRBD1. CDR3 region: CASSPGQNSNQPQHF. The DNA is TGCGCCAGCAGCCCGGGACAGAATAGCAATCAGCCCCAGCATTTT.